A single T cell receptor (beta chain) is shown here with its context. Its antigen is currently unknown. The method was immunoSEQ multiplex PCR; TCRdb's version includes in-frame clones alone and lacks a portion of them. The sample shows around 89,000 clones, under 95% of them seen only once. This specimen comes from a study of T cell responses to AZD1222 COVID-19 vaccine. Study-wide points: Just a handful of AZD1222 recipients were seropositive at baseline. Donor demographics were predominantly white British with a female majority; clonal diversity may be underestimated.

This specimen was peripheral blood, taken on day 0 of AZD1222 vaccination. This TCR was sampled from an adult in good health.

The CDR3 DNA reads as TGTGCCAGCAGCCAACGGGTCACTTACTACGAGCAGTACTTC. This codes for CASSQRVTYYEQYF. The V and J genes are TRBV7-9 and TRBJ2-7; D not certain. V gave up 5 bases and J gave up 3 bases, with 14 bases separating them. Germline CDR1 and CDR2: SEHNR and FQNEAQ (reference sequence). The CDR3 totals 14 residues.